The 8 T cell receptor beta chains listed next were all sequenced from one sample in a study of T cell responses to AZD1222 COVID-19 vaccine. Profiling relied on immunoSEQ multiplex PCR, and the TCRdb table lists in-frame clones only, not all of them. The sample holds about 120,000 clones, approximately 88% seen once. The sequencing used peripheral blood, collected on day 0 of AZD1222 vaccination. These receptors were taken from an adult in good health.

This rearrangement joins TRBV3-1 (or the pseudogene TRBV3-2) to TRBJ2-7; possible D gene TRBD1, 5 bases. The CDR3 contains 12 residues. Looked up from germline, CDR1 is LGHDT and CDR2 is YNNKEL (reference sequence). The V gene lost 4 bases and the J gene lost 6 bases, with 10 bases spanning the gap. The CDR3 loop is CASSPREGEQYF. The CDR3 DNA reads as TGTGCCAGCAGCCCCAGGGAAGGCGAGCAGTACTTC.

The chain employs TRBV7-3 and TRBJ2-5; 14 nucleotides align to TRBD2. CDR1 and CDR2 (germline): SGHTA, FQGTGA. Germline trimming cut 2 bases from V and 2 bases from J; bases unmatched to any gene: 1. The CDR3 covers 16 residues. The CDR3 region is CASSLRLAGGQETQYF. The CDR3 DNA follows: TGTGCCAGCAGCTTACGACTAGCGGGGGGGCAAGAGACCCAGTACTTC.

V is TRBV2 and J is TRBJ1-2; 8 bases line up with TRBD1. Trimming took 7 bases from V and 8 from J; bases not matched to a gene: 6. Germline loops: CDR1 SNHLY, CDR2 FYNNEI. CDR3 length equals 12 residues. The chain's CDR3 is CASNPDRDGYTF. For the CDR3, the DNA is TGTGCCAGCAACCCGGACAGGGACGGCTACACCTTC. The full variable domain, rest sourced from reference TRBV2 and TRBJ1-2, is EPEVTQTPSHQVTQMGQEVILRCVPISNHLYFYWYRQILGQKVEFLVSFYNNEISEKSEIFDDQFSVERPDGSNFTLKIRSTKLEDSAMYFCASNPDRDGYTFGSGTRLTVV.

The chain employs TRBV6-1 and TRBJ1-4, with D perhaps TRBD1 (5 bases). The V end lost 6 bases, the J end lost 7 bases, and 15 bases lay between the germline ends. This CDR3 region has 14 residues. CDR1 and CDR2 (germline): MNHNS, SASEGT. CDR3 residues: CASSSGDQSEKLFF. DNA for the CDR3: TGTGCCAGCAGCTCCGGGGACCAGAGTGAAAAACTGTTTTTT.

In this sample, this clone turned up a few times. This chain connects TRBV15 to TRBJ2-7; 8 bases match TRBD2. The V gene's germline CDR1 is LNHNV and CDR2 YYDKDF (reference sequence). With 6 bases clipped from V and 3 bases from J, the junction kept 7 bases outside the gene matches. CDR3 length: 14 residues. The CDR3 loop reads CATRAPGGNYEQYF. The CDR3 coding sequence is TGTGCCACCAGGGCCCCGGGAGGGAACTACGAGCAGTACTTC.

The chain employs TRBV7-9 and TRBJ2-3, with D unresolved. Trimming pared 5 bases from V and 0 bases from J, leaving 12 bases between. CDR3 length: 15 amino acids. Per the germline V gene, CDR1 is SEHNR and CDR2 is FQNEAQ (reference sequence). The chain's CDR3 is CASSLLETSTDTQYF. The CDR3 DNA reads as TGTGCCAGCAGCCTCCTAGAAACTAGCACAGATACGCAGTATTTT.

The chain employs TRBV6-2 or TRBV6-3 and TRBJ2-7; 7 nucleotides line up with TRBD1. V shed 4 bases and J 3 bases; nucleotides not matched to a gene: 6. This CDR3 region has 14 residues. In germline, CDR1 is MNHEY, CDR2 SVGEGT. The DNA of the CDR3 is TGTGCCAGCAGTTGGGGACAGTCAGGCTACGAGCAGTACTTC. Its translation is CASSWGQSGYEQYF.

This sequence joins TRBV27 and TRBJ2-3, with TRBD2 identical over 10 bases. The CDR3 runs 14 residues. Germline V gene sequence: CDR1 MNHEY, CDR2 SMNVEV (reference sequence). After removal of 3 bases from V and 4 bases from J, the junction contained 1 base not matched to a gene. CDR3 bases: TGTGCCAGCAGTTTCGGGACTAGCGCAGATACGCAGTATTTT. Its protein is CASSFGTSADTQYF.